The rows below give T cell receptor beta chains drawn from one sample of a study of OX40 agonist ivuxolimab in advanced cancers. The assay was immunoSEQ multiplex PCR, and TCRdb's table has in-frame clones only and misses some. Among around 95,000 clones, approximately 89% were seen once, and the ten largest hold around 0.16%. This sample comprised CD4+ or CD8+ T cells sorted from blood, obtained in a trial of the OX40 agonist ivuxolimab. The receptors stem from an adult with an advanced solid tumor such as melanoma, head and neck, liver or kidney cancer. Both conserved end residues are part of each CDR3. The order of the fields is J gene, D gene, V gene, clone size, CDR3 protein, CDR3 DNA. The D gene is left open where the match is weak. A row's size may be missing; if present it is once, few, many or a size class.

>TRBJ1-2|NA|TRBV2|NA
CASSRTVNYGYTF
TGTGCCAGCAGTAGGACCGTAAACTATGGCTACACCTTC
>TRBJ1-5|NA|TRBV7-2|NA
CASSLAGDQPQHF
TGTGCCAGCAGCTTAGCTGGGGATCAGCCCCAGCATTTT
>TRBJ1-2|NA|TRBV7-9|NA
CASGGGGYGYTF
TGTGCCAGCGGGGGGGGAGGCTATGGCTACACCTTC
>TRBJ2-2|NA|TRBV6-6|NA
CASSYGGTGELFF
TGTGCCAGCAGTTACGGGGGCACCGGGGAGCTGTTTTTT
>TRBJ2-1|NA|TRBV4-2|once
CASSQESPPAYNEQFF
TGTGCCAGCAGCCAAGAGTCCCCGCCGGCCTACAATGAGCAGTTCTTC
>TRBJ2-3|NA|TRBV6-1|NA
CASSERYYTDTQYF
TGTGCCAGCAGTGAACGGTACTACACAGATACGCAGTATTTT
>TRBJ2-3|NA|TRBV5-4|once
CASRPPGDTQYF
TGTGCCAGCAGACCCCCCGGCGATACGCAGTATTTT
>TRBJ2-7|NA|TRBV19|NA
CASSTGTPPYEQYF
TGTGCCAGTAGTACCGGGACCCCTCCCTACGAGCAGTACTTC
>TRBJ1-2|NA|TRBV7-2|NA
CASSLDPGRRGYTF
TGTGCCAGCAGCTTAGATCCGGGTCGGAGAGGCTACACCTTC
>TRBJ2-7|NA|TRBV7-2|NA
CASSLVSWVRNPLSYEQYF
TGTGCCAGCAGCTTAGTGTCGTGGGTCCGCAACCCCCTCTCCTACGAGCAGTACTTC
>TRBJ2-7|TRBD2|TRBV11-3|NA
CASSRTRGGNDEQYF
TGTGCCAGCAGCCGTACTCGGGGGGGTAATGACGAGCAGTACTTC
>TRBJ2-1|NA|TRBV5-1|NA
CASSLVGSSYNEQFF
TGCGCCAGCAGCTTAGTGGGTTCCTCCTACAATGAGCAGTTCTTC
>TRBJ1-4|NA|TRBV15|NA
CATSPNREKLFF
TGTGCCACCAGCCCTAATCGGGAAAAACTGTTTTTT
>TRBJ1-2|TRBD1|TRBV6-5|NA
CASSTTGDGYTF
TGTGCCAGCAGCACTACAGGGGACGGCTACACCTTC
>TRBJ1-6|TRBD1|TRBV10-1|NA
CASSAGGWDNSPLHF
TGCGCCAGCAGTGCAGGGGGCTGGGATAATTCACCCCTCCACTTT
>TRBJ1-1|NA|TRBV30|NA
CACPIGPNTEAFF
TGTGCCTGTCCAATAGGGCCGAACACTGAAGCTTTCTTT
>TRBJ2-1|NA|TRBV18|NA
CASSPGNEQFF
TGTGCCAGCTCACCAGGCAATGAGCAGTTCTTC
>TRBJ1-2|NA|TRBV5-1|once
CASSLETLNYGYTF
TGCGCCAGCAGCTTGGAAACCCTCAACTATGGCTACACCTTC
>TRBJ2-1|NA|TRBV19|NA
CASLGPGASGKSPYNEQFF
TGTGCCAGTCTTGGTCCGGGAGCAAGTGGGAAAAGCCCCTACAATGAGCAGTTCTTC
>TRBJ2-7|TRBD2|TRBV11-2|NA
CASSLESAGDYEQYF
TGTGCCAGCAGCTTAGAATCAGCGGGAGACTACGAGCAGTACTTC
>TRBJ2-5|NA|TRBV30|NA
CAWGGQETQYF
TGTGCCTGGGGGGGGCAAGAGACCCAGTACTTC
>TRBJ2-4|NA|TRBV5-5|NA
CASSLTDRGAGIQYF
TGTGCCAGCAGCTTGACGGACCGGGGGGCGGGCATTCAGTACTTC
>TRBJ2-3|TRBD2|TRBV7-3|NA
CASSLSAGTSGNPNTDTQYF
TGTGCCAGCAGCTTATCGGCCGGGACTAGCGGGAACCCTAACACAGATACGCAGTATTTT
>TRBJ2-3|NA|TRBV27|NA
CASRGLAWGSTDTQYF
TGTGCCAGCAGGGGATTAGCATGGGGGAGCACAGATACGCAGTATTTT
>TRBJ2-5|TRBD2|TRBV5-8|NA
CASSFGGRARKETQYF
TGTGCCAGCAGCTTCGGCGGGAGGGCGAGAAAAGAGACCCAGTACTTC
>TRBJ2-1|TRBD2|TRBV7-3|NA
CASSLGPLETSGYHNEQFF
TGTGCCAGCAGCTTAGGCCCCCTAGAGACTAGCGGGTATCACAATGAGCAGTTCTTC
>TRBJ1-2|NA|TRBV5-1|once
CASSLGPVYGYTF
TGCGCCAGCAGCTTGGGACCGGTCTATGGCTACACCTTC
>TRBJ1-6|NA|TRBV7-9|NA
CASSSGTENSPLHF
TGTGCCAGCAGCTCCGGAACTGAGAATTCACCCCTCCACTTT
>TRBJ1-5|NA|TRBV7-2|NA
CASSLTRSNQPQHF
TGTGCCAGCAGCTTAACCAGATCCAATCAGCCCCAGCATTTT
>TRBJ2-7|TRBD2|TRBV9|NA
CASSVGLAGTYEQYF
TGTGCCAGCAGCGTCGGACTAGCGGGAACCTACGAGCAGTACTTC
>TRBJ1-6|TRBD1|TRBV2|NA
CASLTGRGLNSPLHF
TGTGCCAGCCTTACTGGCAGGGGGTTAAATTCACCCCTCCACTTT
>TRBJ1-3|NA|TRBV5-1|NA
CASGLVYPGNTIYF
TGCGCCAGCGGCTTGGTATATCCTGGAAACACCATATATTTT
>TRBJ2-3|TRBD1|TRBV5-1|NA
CASSLGGQGAIADTQYF
TGCGCCAGCAGCTTGGGGGGCCAGGGGGCGATTGCAGATACGCAGTATTTT
>TRBJ1-4|NA|TRBV6-1|NA
CASSEMVGMELFF
TGTGCCAGCAGTGAAATGGTAGGGATGGAACTGTTTTTT
>TRBJ2-2|NA|TRBV5-1|once
CASERPNTGELFF
TGCGCCAGCGAGCGACCCAACACCGGGGAGCTGTTTTTT
>TRBJ2-5|TRBD1|TRBV6-5|NA
CASSYGTGSEKTQYF
TGTGCCAGCAGTTACGGGACAGGGAGCGAAAAGACCCAGTACTTC
>TRBJ1-5|NA|TRBV10-1|NA
CASSPGVNQPQHF
TGCGCCAGCAGTCCAGGGGTAAATCAGCCCCAGCATTTT
>TRBJ1-6|NA|TRBV7-2|NA
CASSLALGELRNSPLHF
TGTGCCAGCAGCTTAGCGCTCGGGGAGCTAAGGAATTCACCCCTCCACTTT
>TRBJ1-4|NA|TRBV5-8|NA
CASSLYRAEKLFF
TGTGCCAGCAGCTTGTACAGGGCTGAAAAACTGTTTTTT
>TRBJ2-7|NA|TRBV18|NA
CASSLAMGYEQYF
TGTGCCAGCTCACTAGCGATGGGCTACGAGCAGTACTTC
>TRBJ2-5|NA|TRBV19|NA
CASSRVPVQETQYF
TGTGCCAGTAGTAGAGTCCCAGTCCAAGAGACCCAGTACTTC
>TRBJ2-7|NA|TRBV5-1|NA
CASSLAPGDTYEQYF
TGCGCCAGCAGCTTGGCCCCGGGGGACACCTACGAGCAGTACTTC
>TRBJ1-5|NA|TRBV5-1|few
CASSSAGDQPQHF
TGCGCCAGCAGCTCGGCAGGGGATCAGCCCCAGCATTTT
>TRBJ1-1|NA|TRBV5-4|NA
CASSPTGPNTEAFF
TGTGCCAGCAGCCCGACAGGCCCGAACACTGAAGCTTTCTTT
>TRBJ2-7|NA|TRBV6-1|NA
CASSENWDGYEQYF
TGTGCCAGCAGTGAAAACTGGGACGGCTACGAGCAGTACTTC
>TRBJ2-2|NA|TRBV11-3|NA
CASSTNARKGGELFF
TGTGCCAGCAGCACAAACGCCAGAAAGGGTGGGGAGCTGTTTTTT
>TRBJ1-4|NA|TRBV5-4|NA
CASSLGRPTNEKLFF
TGTGCCAGCAGCTTGGGGCGGCCAACTAATGAAAAACTGTTTTTT
>TRBJ2-3|TRBD2|TRBV28|NA
CASIHGGTDTQYF
TGTGCCAGTATTCACGGGGGGACAGATACGCAGTATTTT